The 3 T cell receptor beta chains below were found in one sample sequenced in a study of T cell responses to AZD1222 COVID-19 vaccine. Profiled with immunoSEQ multiplex PCR; TCRdb holds only in-frame clones, not every one. The sample has fewer than 250,000 clones; almost 95% are singletons. The sequencing here drew on peripheral blood, taken on day 0 of AZD1222 vaccination. These receptors all come from an adult in good health.

V is TRBV5-6 and J is TRBJ2-7; D gene unclear. Germline V gene data show CDR1 as SGHDT and CDR2 as YYEEEE. This CDR3 spans 14 amino acids. V was cut by 4 bases and J by 0 bases, with 11 bases left in between. CDR3 protein: CASSVTGRSYEQYF. In DNA form, the CDR3 reads TGTGCCAGCAGCGTAACGGGCCGCTCCTACGAGCAGTACTTC.

The chain links TRBV6-5 to TRBJ1-3; no clear D gene. With 6 bases removed from V and 1 base from J, the gap between germline ends came to 7 bases. The length of the CDR3 is 13 residues. CDR1 and CDR2 (germline): MNHEY, SVGAGI. The CDR3 nucleotides are TGTGCCAGCAGCTCCTCATCTGGAAACACCATATATTTT. It codes for CASSSSSGNTIYF.

V usage is TRBV28 and J usage is TRBJ1-6, with a tentative D call TRBD1 (6 bases). V was shortened by 8 bases and J by 7 bases, with 12 bases between the two germline ends. Germline CDR1 MDHEN, CDR2 SYDVKM. The CDR3 has 13 amino acids. The CDR3 sequence is CASGPGQNSPLHF. The CDR3 region has the DNA TGTGCCAGCGGGCCGGGACAAAATTCACCCCTCCACTTT. Full variable domain (remainder filled in from reference TRBV28 and TRBJ1-6): DVKVTQSSRYLVKRTGEKVFLECVQDMDHENMFWYRQDPGLGLRLIYFSYDVKMKEKGDIPEGYSVSREKKERFSLILESASTNQTSMYLCASGPGQNSPLHFGNGTRLTVT.